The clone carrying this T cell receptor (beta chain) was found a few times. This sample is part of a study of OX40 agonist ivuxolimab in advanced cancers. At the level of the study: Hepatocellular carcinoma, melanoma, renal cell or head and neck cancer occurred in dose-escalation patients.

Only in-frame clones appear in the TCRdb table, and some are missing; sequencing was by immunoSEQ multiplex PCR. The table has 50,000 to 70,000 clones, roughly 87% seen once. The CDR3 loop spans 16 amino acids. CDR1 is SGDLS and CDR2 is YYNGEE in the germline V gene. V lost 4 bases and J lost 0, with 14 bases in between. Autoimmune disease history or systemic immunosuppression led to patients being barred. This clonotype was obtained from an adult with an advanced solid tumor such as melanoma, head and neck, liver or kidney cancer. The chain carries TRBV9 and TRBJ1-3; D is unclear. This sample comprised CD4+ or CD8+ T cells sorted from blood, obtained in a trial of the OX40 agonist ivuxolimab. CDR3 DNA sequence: TGTGCCAGCAGCCTGGACGGTTCTTTCTCTGGAAACACCATATATTTT. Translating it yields CASSLDGSFSGNTIYF.